This section outlines one T cell receptor (beta chain) sequence together with its context. Antigen specificity is unknown. The sequenced template was cDNA made from the entire isolated RNA. The data were produced by immunoSEQ multiplex PCR, yet TCRdb's version contains in-frame clones alone and is incomplete. The sample includes a few hundred thousand clones, 9.5% to 10% of them seen just once. The data stem from a study of beta chain features in type 1 diabetes. Broader study findings: Type 1 diabetes patients had TCRB CDR3s that were shorter (moderately but significantly so) in all four CD4+ subsets. In patients and controls equally, PCR might favor templates that are shorter.

The CDR3 has 13 amino acids. Between the trimmed V and J ends, which lost 2 bases and 2 bases, there was a span of 4 bases. Looked up from germline, CDR1 is SEHNR and CDR2 is FQNEAQ (reference sequence). Material for sequencing was central memory CD4+ T cells from blood. This receptor was taken from a man aged 25 to 45 with type 1 diabetes. The chain uses TRBV7-9 and TRBJ2-1; D unresolved. The CDR3 region has the DNA TGTGCCAGCAGCTTAAACGCCTACAATGAGCAGTTCTTC. Translation: CASSLNAYNEQFF.